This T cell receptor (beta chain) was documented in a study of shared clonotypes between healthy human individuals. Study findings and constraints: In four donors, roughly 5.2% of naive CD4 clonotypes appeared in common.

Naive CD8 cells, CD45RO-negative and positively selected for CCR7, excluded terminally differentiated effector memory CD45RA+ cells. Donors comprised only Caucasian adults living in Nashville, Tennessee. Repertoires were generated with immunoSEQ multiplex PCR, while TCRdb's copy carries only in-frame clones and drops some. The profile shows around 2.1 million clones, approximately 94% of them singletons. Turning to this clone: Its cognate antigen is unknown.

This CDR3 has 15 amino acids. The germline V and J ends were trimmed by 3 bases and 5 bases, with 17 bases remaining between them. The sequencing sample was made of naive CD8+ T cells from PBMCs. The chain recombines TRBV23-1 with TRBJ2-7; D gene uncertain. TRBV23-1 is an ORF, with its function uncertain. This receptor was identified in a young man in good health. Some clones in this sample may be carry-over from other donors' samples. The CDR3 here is CASSHLIGLGHEQYF. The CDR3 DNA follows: TGCGCCAGCAGTCACCTCATTGGCCTTGGGCACGAGCAGTACTTC.